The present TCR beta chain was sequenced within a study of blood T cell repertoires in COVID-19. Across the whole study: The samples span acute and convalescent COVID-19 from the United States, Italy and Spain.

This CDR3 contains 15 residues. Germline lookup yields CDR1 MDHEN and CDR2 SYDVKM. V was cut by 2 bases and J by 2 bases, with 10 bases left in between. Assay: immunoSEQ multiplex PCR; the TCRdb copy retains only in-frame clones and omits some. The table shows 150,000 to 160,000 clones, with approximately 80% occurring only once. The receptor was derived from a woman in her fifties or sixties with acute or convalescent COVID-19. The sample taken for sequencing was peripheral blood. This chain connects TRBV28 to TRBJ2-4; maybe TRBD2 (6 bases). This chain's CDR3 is CASSLAGTSKNIQYF. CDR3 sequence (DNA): TGTGCCAGCAGTTTAGCGGGGACCTCCAAAAACATTCAGTACTTC.